A selection of T cell receptor beta chains follows, all from one sample in a study of T cell changes during pregnancy in multiple sclerosis. TCRdb's table, derived via immunoSEQ multiplex PCR, lists solely in-frame clones and lacks some. The sample carries around 110,000 clones, around 90% recorded once. The source was peripheral blood, collected before pregnancy. The receptors here all came from a female donor with multiple sclerosis, enrolled in a pregnancy study. Each CDR3 is given with its conserved first and last residue.

V,J,CDR3
TRBV6-4,TRBJ1-1,CASSPGGAGTEAFF
TRBV29-1,TRBJ2-7,CSVELNRGYEQYF
TRBV18,TRBJ1-2,CASSPGQSFGYTF
TRBV2,TRBJ2-3,CASSSGTGYSTDTQYF
TRBV6-5,TRBJ1-1,CASTKGARGTEAFF
TRBV7-2,TRBJ1-6,CASSSGTPNSPLHF
TRBV28,TRBJ1-3,CASRPPTGNGNTIYF
TRBV9,TRBJ2-5,CASSVGTGGLYETQYF
TRBV10-3,TRBJ2-5,CAISTSGGDQETQYF
TRBV27,TRBJ1-5,CASSLERGQPQHF
TRBV21-1,TRBJ2-5,CASSKEGPGPGMYF
TRBV11-2,TRBJ2-7,CASSLRRTSGNTYEQYF
TRBV5-1,TRBJ2-1,CASSWDGGSYNEQFF
TRBV21-1,TRBJ2-7,CASSNGRTHTYEQYF
TRBV28,TRBJ2-2,CASSDYKDTGELFF
TRBV15,TRBJ1-2,CATSRGTGIYGYTF
TRBV6-5,TRBJ1-1,CASSYLSGGTEAFF
TRBV27,TRBJ2-3,CASSTTGVGLTDTQYF
TRBV27,TRBJ1-2,CASSFVGGDNYGYTF
TRBV5-1,TRBJ1-5,CASSPLGPGSYQPQHF
TRBV2,TRBJ2-7,CASSLSYEQYF
TRBV6-1,TRBJ2-5,CASSVLTGGQETQYF
TRBV7-3,TRBJ2-1,CASSLNGLALNEQFF
TRBV28,TRBJ1-4,CASSPSTVDEKLFF
TRBV4-3,TRBJ1-2,CASSQEVADLYGYTF
TRBV4-3,TRBJ2-5,CASSQGGRETQYF
TRBV7-2,TRBJ2-7,CASSLTTGDEQYF
TRBV4-1,TRBJ2-7,CASSLTGTSSEQYF
TRBV19,TRBJ2-7,CASSTPGGSYEQYF
TRBV18,TRBJ2-7,CASSQSISGTGGDEQYF
TRBV13,TRBJ2-7,CASSLGDRGAYEQYF
TRBV7-2,TRBJ2-1,CASSLPGGRGNEQFF
TRBV5-4,TRBJ1-2,CASSFGWRGGYTF
TRBV30,TRBJ1-1,CAWEQGGTEAFF
TRBV2,TRBJ1-1,CASSEGGLTEAFF
TRBV28,TRBJ2-7,CASTIAGGPHEQYF
TRBV27,-,CASSLTGIRSYEQYF
TRBV7-2,TRBJ2-1,CASSSGLAQYNEQFF
TRBV7-9,TRBJ1-2,CASSPGEGRASRNGYTF
TRBV7-2,TRBJ2-1,CASSLGLLAGAGEQFF
TRBV28,TRBJ1-4,CASSLNPRANEKLFF
TRBV7-6,TRBJ2-1,CASSLDPGTESYNEQFF
TRBV2,TRBJ2-1,CASSEGVGGGASYNEQFF
TRBV20-1,TRBJ2-5,CSASMETQYF
TRBV25-1,TRBJ2-7,CASSRGLADAYEQYF
TRBV5-1,TRBJ1-2,CASSLQTVNYGYTF
TRBV4-2,TRBJ2-1,CASSHDWRGNNEQFF
TRBV6-5,TRBJ1-2,CASSYSQGGGYTF
TRBV5-4,TRBJ1-2,CASSRTTGQGGYGYTF
TRBV27,TRBJ1-3,CASSLSGTVGNTIYF
TRBV28,TRBJ2-3,CASSFATDTQYF
TRBV11-2,TRBJ1-4,CASSRTGTELWEKLFF